One and the same sample provided the 10 T cell receptor beta chains below, sequenced in a study of blood T cell repertoires in COVID-19. Sequenced by immunoSEQ multiplex PCR; TCRdb stores in-frame clones only, minus some. The sample has over 200,000 clones; 80% to 90% are singletons. Sequenced: peripheral blood. The receptor source for this set is a woman between 45 and 60 years old with active or convalescent COVID-19.

Remarks on this clone: A junction end diverges from the germline sequence, so it may reflect a read error. The chain couples TRBV6-5 to TRBJ1-1, with a weak D call TRBD1 (6 bases). The CDR3 totals 11 residues. Germline V gene data show CDR1 as MNHEY and CDR2 as SVGAGI. The CDR3 sequence: CASSYGGARHF. CDR3 bases: TGTGCCAGCAGTTATGGGGGGGCGCGTCACTTT.

The J gene is TRBJ1-4, the V gene TRBV18, with 7 positions matching TRBD1. Germline assignment: CDR1 KGHSH and CDR2 LQKENI. After removal of 9 bases from V and 8 bases from J, the junction contained 9 bases not matched to a gene. The CDR3 is 13 amino acids. CDR3 nucleotide sequence: TGTGCCAGTCGCCAGGGGGAGAAGGAAAAACTGTTTTTT. It yields the protein CASRQGEKEKLFF. Supplemented by reference TRBV18 and TRBJ1-4, the full variable domain reads NAGVMQNPRHLVRRRGQEARLRCSPMKGHSHVYWYRQLPEEGLKFMVYLQKENIIDESGMPKERFSAEFPKEGPSILRIQQVVRGDSAAYFCASRQGEKEKLFFGSGTQLSVL.

The chain has TRBV28 and TRBJ2-5, with TRBD2 as a possible D gene (6 bases). The CDR3 contains 15 residues. The V end was cut by 5 bases, the J end by 5 bases, with 18 bases between. Per germline, CDR1 MDHEN and CDR2 SYDVKM. In DNA form, the CDR3 reads TGTGCCAGCAGTCTCCCATTCGGAGGGTGGGAGACCCAGTACTTC. Amino acids: CASSLPFGGWETQYF.

The rearrangement uses TRBV25-1 and TRBJ1-4; 8 nucleotides align to TRBD1. V trimming: 1 base; J trimming: 11 bases; junction bases outside the gene matches: 0. This CDR3 has 12 residues. CDR1 and CDR2 from the germline V gene are MGHDK and SYGVNS. Here the CDR3 reads CASSEWDRKLFF. CDR3 coding DNA: TGTGCCAGCAGTGAATGGGACAGGAAACTGTTTTTT.

J is TRBJ2-5 and V is TRBV29-1, with D tentatively TRBD2 (5 bases). V lost 6 bases and J lost 5, with 22 bases in between. Germline V gene lookup returns CDR1 SQVTM and CDR2 ANQGSEA. The CDR3 spans 15 residues. The CDR3 loop reads CSVTMFGGLRETQYF. In nucleotides, the CDR3 is TGCAGCGTCACAATGTTCGGAGGTCTGAGGGAGACCCAGTACTTC.

This chain joins TRBV19 and TRBJ1-2; D not resolved. CDR3 length: 12 amino acids. Germline CDR1 is LNHDA and CDR2 is SQIVND (reference sequence). Between the trimmed V and J ends, which lost 5 bases and 8 bases, there was a span of 12 bases. The CDR3 loop reads CASSQQPGGYTF. CDR3 DNA sequence: TGTGCCAGTAGTCAACAGCCGGGGGGCTACACCTTC.

The chain recombines TRBV3-1 (or the pseudogene TRBV3-2) with TRBJ2-5; no reliable D call. There are 13 residues in the CDR3. With 4 bases removed from V and 2 bases from J, the gap between germline ends came to 8 bases. Germline CDR1 is LGHDT and CDR2 is YNNKEL (reference sequence). This chain's CDR3 is CASSRHGQETQYF. CDR3 sequence (DNA): TGTGCCAGCAGCCGCCACGGGCAAGAGACCCAGTACTTC.

The V and J genes are TRBV7-9 and TRBJ1-5, with 8 nucleotides matching TRBD1. This CDR3 contains 15 residues. V was clipped by 6 bases and J by 1 base; unmatched bases: 5. Germline CDR1 is SEHNR and CDR2 is FQNEAQ (reference sequence). The chain's CDR3 is CASSPGGVSNQPQHF. The CDR3 region has the DNA TGTGCCAGCAGTCCAGGGGGCGTAAGCAATCAGCCCCAGCATTTT.

The V call is TRBV7-2, the J call TRBJ2-1, with TRBD2 matching 7 bases. Germline assignment: CDR1 SGHTA and CDR2 FQGNSA. The CDR3 spans 15 residues. The trim removed 5 bases at V and 2 bases at J, leaving 6 bases unmatched. The CDR3 is CASSLDGLAYNEQFF. The CDR3 bases are TGTGCCAGCAGCCTGGACGGACTAGCCTACAATGAGCAGTTCTTC.

The chain links TRBV3-1 (or the pseudogene TRBV3-2) to TRBJ1-4, with D maybe TRBD1 (6 bases). CDR1 LGHDT and CDR2 YNNKEL come from the germline V gene (reference sequence). V gave up 4 bases and J gave up 7 bases, with 22 bases separating them. This CDR3 is built from 17 residues. CDR3: CASSPSGGGRATEKLFF. For the CDR3, the DNA is TGTGCCAGCAGCCCTTCTGGGGGCGGGAGGGCAACTGAAAAACTGTTTTTT.